This T cell receptor beta chain was captured by sequencing in a study of blood T cells in healthy people across ages. The V end was cut by 0 bases, the J end by 2 bases, with 11 bases between. This CDR3 contains 16 residues. Per the germline V gene, CDR1 is LGHNA and CDR2 is YSLEER. There are a few counts of this clonotype. Its target is unknown. Combining a sample-barcoded 5' primer with a J-beta primer mix, a second PCR ran for about 6 to 11 cycles. Through a template-switch adaptor with 12 random nucleotides, each cDNA molecule received a tag. MiXCR was run by TCRdb on the 5' RACE reads, yielding one entry per CDR3 protein. The repertoire consists of roughly 550,000 distinct CDR3 sequences, with approximately 25% occurring once and the leading ten covering 8.7%. Study-wide findings and caveats: Higher diversity, along with more naive CD4+ cells, distinguished long-lived donors from aged donors.

The data were also submitted as part of a second study, on T cells of mothers and their children. That publication notes: Extracted RNA, in its entirety, went into cDNA synthesis at about 1.5 ug per 15 ul. Primer M1S, used in the second PCR, introduced sample barcodes and 2-4 random nucleotides.

This receptor was obtained from a boy aged 5-17 years in good health. V is TRBV4-3 and J is TRBJ2-1; perhaps TRBD2 as D (5 bases). Sequencing was done on a sample of blood. The DNA of the CDR3 is TGCGCCAGCAGCCAAGATCTCGGGCGGGCCTACAATGAGCAGTTCTTC. Translating gives CASSQDLGRAYNEQFF.